One sample yielded the 22 T cell receptor beta chains listed below, sequenced in a study of blood T cell repertoires in COVID-19. Repertoires were generated with immunoSEQ multiplex PCR, while TCRdb's copy carries only in-frame clones and drops some. Among under 90,000 clones listed, 87% were seen once. Sequenced: peripheral blood. Every receptor here comes from a woman between 45 and 65 years old with COVID-19, enrolled during active disease.

The CDR3 is CATSEGAVGGSGANVLTF. CDR3 sequence (DNA): TGTGCCACCAGTGAGGGAGCAGTGGGGGGGTCTGGGGCCAACGTCCTGACTTTC. The chain carries TRBV24-1 and TRBJ2-6; 7 bases are shared with TRBD2. CDR1 is KGHDR, CDR2 SFDVKD, per germline. Unmatched junction bases numbered 9, after V lost 4 bases and J lost 1 base. The CDR3 contains 18 residues.

This chain links TRBV6-2 or TRBV6-3 with TRBJ2-4, with D possibly being TRBD2 (7 bases). Germline V gene data show CDR1 as MNHEY and CDR2 as SVGEGT. Trimming shortened V by 2 bases and J by 9 bases, and 14 bases separated the two germline ends. This CDR3 comprises 14 residues. The CDR3 here is CASSYGGPSGIQYF. In nucleotides, the CDR3 is TGTGCCAGCAGTTACGGGGGGCCTAGCGGCATTCAGTACTTC.

The chain employs TRBV7-9 and TRBJ1-1; TRBD1 might be the D (5 bases). This CDR3 contains 12 residues. Between the trimmed V and J ends, which lost 2 bases and 11 bases, there was a span of 12 bases. Germline V gives CDR1 SEHNR, CDR2 FQNEAQ (reference sequence). CDR3 protein: CASSLKGVRAFF. As DNA, the CDR3 is TGTGCCAGCAGCTTAAAAGGGGTTCGGGCTTTCTTT.

The J gene is TRBJ2-7, the V gene TRBV13; TRBD1 might be the D (5 bases). Germline loops: CDR1 PRHDT, CDR2 FYEKMQ (reference sequence). The length of the CDR3 is 13 residues. Trimming left V 5 bases short and J 6 bases short, with 14 bases between. This CDR3 is CASSNPQGSEQYF. The CDR3 DNA reads as TGTGCCAGCAGCAACCCCCAGGGAAGCGAGCAGTACTTC.

The chain combines TRBV10-3 with TRBJ2-3, with TRBD2 matching 7 bases. V lost 5 bases to trimming and J lost 5 bases; unmatched junction nucleotides: 7. In germline, CDR1 is ENHRY, CDR2 SYGVKD. This CDR3 comprises 14 residues. The DNA for the CDR3 is TGTGCCATCAGTCGAGCGGGATCGGAAGATACGCAGTATTTT. Residues: CAISRAGSEDTQYF.

V usage is TRBV6-6 and J usage is TRBJ1-3, with D possibly being TRBD1 (5 bases). This CDR3 is built from 14 residues. V was clipped by 5 bases and J by 3 bases, with 11 bases between them. The germline gives CDR1 MNHNY, CDR2 SVGAGI (reference sequence). The CDR3 spells CASSRDSIGNTIYF. The CDR3 nucleotides read TGTGCCAGCAGTCGGGACTCGATTGGAAACACCATATATTTT.

V gene TRBV28 combines with J gene TRBJ1-3; D gene ambiguous. From germline, CDR1 is MDHEN and CDR2 SYDVKM. This CDR3 has 14 amino acids. Trimming cost V 8 bases and J 4 bases, with 15 bases left between them. The CDR3 nucleotides are TGTGCCAGCGATTCGGTGGGGAGCGGAAACACCATATATTTT. Translation: CASDSVGSGNTIYF. Full variable domain (remainder filled in from reference TRBV28 and TRBJ1-3): DVKVTQSSRYLVKRTGEKVFLECVQDMDHENMFWYRQDPGLGLRLIYFSYDVKMKEKGDIPEGYSVSREKKERFSLILESASTNQTSMYLCASDSVGSGNTIYFGEGSWLTVV.

The V call is TRBV12-3 or TRBV12-4, the J call TRBJ1-5; D unclear. The CDR3 has 13 amino acids. The V end lost 6 bases, the J end lost 6 bases, and 12 bases lay between the germline ends. CDR3 nucleotides: TGTGCCAGCAGCCTCGATCCGCGTCAGCCCCAGCATTTT. Protein product: CASSLDPRQPQHF.

The genes are TRBV7-2 and TRBJ2-2; TRBD2 agrees at 11 bases. The V and J ends lost 5 bases and 3 bases, in that order; junction bases with no gene match: 2. Germline CDR1 and CDR2: SGHTA and FQGNSA. This CDR3 comprises 15 residues. The CDR3 region is CASSRSGRDTGELFF. The CDR3 nucleotides read TGTGCCAGCAGCCGTAGCGGGAGGGACACCGGGGAGCTGTTTTTT.

The chain is built from TRBV5-4 and TRBJ2-3, with TRBD2 matching over 9 bases. The CDR3 is made up of 14 amino acids. From germline, CDR1 is SGHNT and CDR2 YYREEE (reference sequence). The trim removed 0 bases at V and 5 bases at J, leaving 1 base unmatched. The CDR3 here is CASSLGGGVDTQYF. For the CDR3, the DNA is TGTGCCAGCAGCTTGGGCGGGGGGGTAGATACGCAGTATTTT.

This chain links TRBV23-1 with TRBJ1-6; 10 nucleotides align to TRBD1. TRBV23-1 is noted as an ORF with a role that remains uncertain. J was trimmed by 7 bases and V by 4 bases; bases with no gene match: 16. CDR3 length: 19 amino acids. The CDR3 bases are TGCGCCAGCAGTCCACACTTGCCGACCGGGACAGGGGCCAATTCACCCCTCCACTTT. This gives the protein CASSPHLPTGTGANSPLHF.

This clone was counted a few times. The chain employs TRBV7-9 and TRBJ2-7; possibly TRBD2 for D (5 bases). The length of the CDR3 is 14 residues. Deletions cut 5 bases from V and 2 bases from J, with 13 bases between. Germline V gene data show CDR1 as SEHNR and CDR2 as FQNEAQ (reference sequence). The CDR3 spells CASSRTEVTYEQYF. CDR3 sequence (DNA): TGTGCCAGCAGCCGGACGGAGGTGACCTACGAGCAGTACTTC.

J is TRBJ2-7 and V is TRBV11-3; 7 nucleotides align to TRBD1. The V and J ends lost 3 bases and 3 bases, in that order; junction bases with no gene match: 8. This CDR3 comprises 15 residues. Germline V gene sequence: CDR1 SGHNT, CDR2 YENEEA. The CDR3 is CASSFQTGPLYEQYF. The CDR3 DNA sequence: TGTGCCAGCAGCTTCCAGACAGGGCCACTCTACGAGCAGTACTTC.

The chain joins TRBV4-3 to TRBJ2-7, with a possible D match to TRBD2 (5 bases). The CDR3 consists of 15 residues. CDR1 is LGHNA and CDR2 is YSLEER in the germline V gene. V gave up 0 bases and J gave up 7 bases, with 16 bases separating them. The CDR3 bases are TGCGCCAGCAGCCAAGATCTTTCGGTACCGGGAGAGCAGTACTTC. It encodes CASSQDLSVPGEQYF.

In this sample, this clone turned up a few times. This chain links TRBV6-1 with TRBJ2-7, with D possibly matching TRBD2 (5 bases). Germline assignment: CDR1 MNHNS and CDR2 SASEGT. Trimming removed 0 bases from V and 0 bases from J, with 12 bases in between. The CDR3 has 16 amino acids. In nucleotides, the CDR3 is TGTGCCAGCAGTGAAGCAGGACTCCTTCGCTCCTACGAGCAGTACTTC. This sequence encodes CASSEAGLLRSYEQYF.

The genes are TRBV6-1 and TRBJ2-7, with 9 bases identical to TRBD1. After removal of 2 bases from V and 5 bases from J, the junction contained 7 bases not matched to a gene. Germline V CDR1 and CDR2: MNHNS, SASEGT. The CDR3 extends over 15 amino acids. This chain's CDR3 is CASSEKGTGNHEQYF. Here the CDR3 DNA reads TGTGCCAGCAGTGAAAAAGGGACAGGGAACCACGAGCAGTACTTC.

This chain links TRBV7-9 with TRBJ2-6, with D tentatively TRBD1 (6 bases). CDR3 length equals 18 residues. V was trimmed by 6 bases and J by 0 bases, leaving 18 bases between them. From germline, CDR1 is SEHNR and CDR2 FQNEAQ (reference sequence). CDR3 bases: TGTGCCAGCAGTGGGGGCCCGGGCGTGAACTCTGGGGCCAACGTCCTGACTTTC. Amino acid sequence: CASSGGPGVNSGANVLTF.

The chain links TRBV4-2 to TRBJ2-3; the match to TRBD1 covers 10 bases. Germline assignment: CDR1 LGHNA and CDR2 YNFKEQ. The CDR3 sequence is 19 residues long. V was pared by 4 bases and J by 8 bases, with 21 bases of the junction left unmatched. This CDR3 is CASSPETGGGRHRPGTQYF. DNA for the CDR3: TGTGCCAGCAGCCCCGAGACAGGGGGCGGACGACACCGGCCAGGTACGCAGTATTTT.

The chain links TRBV28 to TRBJ2-5; TRBD2 agrees at 14 bases. Germline V CDR1 and CDR2: MDHEN, SYDVKM. This CDR3 has 16 amino acids. The J segment lost 0 bases and the V segment lost 4 bases, leaving 1 base of the junction unmatched. This chain's CDR3 is CASSWTSGRNQETQYF. In DNA form, the CDR3 reads TGTGCCAGCAGTTGGACTAGCGGGAGGAACCAAGAGACCCAGTACTTC.

The chain combines TRBV28 with TRBJ2-3, with D tentatively TRBD1 (5 bases). This CDR3 has 14 amino acids. The germline V gene has CDR1 MDHEN and CDR2 SYDVKM. V lost 6 bases and J lost 0, with 10 bases in between. CDR3 in amino acids: CASRPDRSTDTQYF. The CDR3 DNA follows: TGTGCCAGCAGACCTGACAGAAGCACAGATACGCAGTATTTT.

The chain is built from TRBV19 and TRBJ2-3; 9 bases fit TRBD1. The J segment lost 4 bases and the V segment lost 5 bases, leaving 7 bases of the junction unmatched. CDR1 and CDR2 (germline): LNHDA, SQIVND (reference sequence). This CDR3 is 15 amino acids long. The CDR3 nucleotides read TGTGCCAGTAGTCTCACAGGGGGCTCTCCAGATACGCAGTATTTT. It translates to CASSLTGGSPDTQYF.

V usage is TRBV12-3 or TRBV12-4 and J usage is TRBJ2-7, with 8 bases fitting TRBD2. The CDR3 runs 13 residues. V lost 7 bases and J lost 6; bases outside the gene matches: 8. The CDR3 loop reads CASNFGTSREQYF. For the CDR3, the DNA is TGTGCCAGCAACTTCGGGACTAGTCGCGAGCAGTACTTC.